Listed here are 3 T cell receptor beta chains from one sample, sequenced in a study of T-cell reconstitution after alpha-beta-depleted transplantation in children. Unique molecular identifiers tagged the TCRbeta library. One entry per CDR3 protein results from TCRdb running MiXCR on the PCR reads. The repertoire includes approximately 650,000 distinct CDR3 sequences, over 10% of them detected once, and 0.79% sits in the top ten. The sequences come from PBMCs, collected before TCRalphabeta/CD19-depleted stem cell transplant. These receptors all come from a girl aged 2 to 9 with congenital amegakaryocytic thrombocytopenia, due to receive a stem cell transplant.

Of note for this clonotype: A much larger clone lies a single base off, so this may be a read error. The V gene is TRBV20-1, the J gene TRBJ2-1; TRBD2 agrees at 13 bases. The CDR3 contains 16 residues. From germline, CDR1 is DFQATT and CDR2 SNEGSKA (reference sequence). The chain's CDR3 is CCATTSGRPSSNEQFF. DNA of the CDR3: TGCTGTGCTACGACTAGCGGGAGGCCGTCCTCCAATGAGCAGTTCTTC.

The gene calls are TRBV21-1 and TRBJ2-7; the table's D call, TRBD1, has no DNA check behind it. TRBV21-1 is a pseudogene locus. The length of the CDR3 is 14 residues. CDR3 loop: CASSRDRETYEQYF. CDR3 coding DNA: TGTGCCAGCAGCCGGGACAGGGAAACCTACGAGCAGTACTTC.

V and J are TRBV29-1 and TRBJ2-1; D remains unclear. This CDR3 is 11 amino acids long. V was clipped by 4 bases and J by 7 bases, with 8 bases between them. Germline V gene lookup returns CDR1 SQVTM and CDR2 ANQGSEA. This CDR3 reads CSVVSRNEQFF. DNA of the CDR3: TGCAGCGTTGTCTCGCGGAATGAGCAGTTCTTC.